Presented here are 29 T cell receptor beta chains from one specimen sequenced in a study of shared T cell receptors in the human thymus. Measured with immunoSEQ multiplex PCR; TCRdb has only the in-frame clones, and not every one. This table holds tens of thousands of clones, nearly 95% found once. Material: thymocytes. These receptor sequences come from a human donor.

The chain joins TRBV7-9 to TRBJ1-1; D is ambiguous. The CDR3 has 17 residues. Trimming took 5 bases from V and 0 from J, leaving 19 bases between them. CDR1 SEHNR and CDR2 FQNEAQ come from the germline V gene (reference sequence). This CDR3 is CASSKLGIGRMNTEAFF. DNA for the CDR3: TGTGCCAGCAGCAAACTTGGGATCGGACGGATGAACACTGAAGCTTTCTTT. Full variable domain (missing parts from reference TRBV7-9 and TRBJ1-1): DTGVSQNPRHKITKRGQNVTFRCDPISEHNRLYWYRQTLGQGPEFLTYFQNEAQLEKSRLLSDRFSAERPKGSFSTLEIQRTEQGDSAMYLCASSKLGIGRMNTEAFFGQGTRLTVV.

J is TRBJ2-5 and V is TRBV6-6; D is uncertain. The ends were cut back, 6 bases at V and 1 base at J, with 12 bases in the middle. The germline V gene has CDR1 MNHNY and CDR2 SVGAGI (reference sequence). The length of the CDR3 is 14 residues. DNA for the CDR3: TGTGCCAGCAGCCTAAGACGGAGCCAAGAGACCCAGTACTTC. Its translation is CASSLRRSQETQYF.

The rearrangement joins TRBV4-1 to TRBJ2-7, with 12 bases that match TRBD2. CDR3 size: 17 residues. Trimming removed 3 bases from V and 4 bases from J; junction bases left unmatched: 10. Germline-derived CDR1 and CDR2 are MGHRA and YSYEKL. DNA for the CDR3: TGCGCCAGCAGCCATGATGGACTAGCGGGGCATCCTTACGAGCAGTACTTC. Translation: CASSHDGLAGHPYEQYF.

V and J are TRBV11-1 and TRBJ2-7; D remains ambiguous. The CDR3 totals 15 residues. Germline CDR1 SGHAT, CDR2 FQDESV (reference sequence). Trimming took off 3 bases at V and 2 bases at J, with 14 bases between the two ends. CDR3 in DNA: TGTGCCAGCAGCTTTGAGCTAGGCTCTACCTACGAGCAGTACTTC. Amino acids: CASSFELGSTYEQYF.

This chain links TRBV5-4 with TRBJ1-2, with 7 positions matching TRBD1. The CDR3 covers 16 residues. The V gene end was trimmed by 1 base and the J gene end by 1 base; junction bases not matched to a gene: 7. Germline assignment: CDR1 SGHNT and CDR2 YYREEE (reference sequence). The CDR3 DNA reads TGTGCCAGCAGCTTGAGGGCCCCAGGGGGTAACTATGGCTACACCTTC. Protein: CASSLRAPGGNYGYTF.

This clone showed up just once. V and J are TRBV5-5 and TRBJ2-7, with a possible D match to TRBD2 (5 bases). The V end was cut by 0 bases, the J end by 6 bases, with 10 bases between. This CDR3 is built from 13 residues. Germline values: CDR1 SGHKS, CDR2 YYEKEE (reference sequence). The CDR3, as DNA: TGTGCCAGCAGCTTGGCATCGGGGTTCGAGCAGTACTTC. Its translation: CASSLASGFEQYF.

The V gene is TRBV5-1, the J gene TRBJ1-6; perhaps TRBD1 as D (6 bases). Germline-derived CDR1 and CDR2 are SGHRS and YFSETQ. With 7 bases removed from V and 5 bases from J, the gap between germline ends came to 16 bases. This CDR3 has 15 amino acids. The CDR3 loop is CASAPTGFDNSPLHF. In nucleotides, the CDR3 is TGCGCCAGCGCGCCAACAGGGTTCGATAATTCACCCCTCCACTTT.

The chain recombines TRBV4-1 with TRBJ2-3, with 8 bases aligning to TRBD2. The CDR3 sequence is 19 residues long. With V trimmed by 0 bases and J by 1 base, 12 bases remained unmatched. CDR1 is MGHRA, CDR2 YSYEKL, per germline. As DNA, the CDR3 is TGCGCCAGCAGCCAAGATCGCCCCCCCGGGGGGGCACGCACAGATACGCAGTATTTT. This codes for CASSQDRPPGGARTDTQYF.

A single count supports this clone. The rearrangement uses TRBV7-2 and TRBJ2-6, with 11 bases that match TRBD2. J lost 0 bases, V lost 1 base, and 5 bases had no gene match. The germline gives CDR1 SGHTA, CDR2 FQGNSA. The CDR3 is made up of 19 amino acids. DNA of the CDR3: TGTGCCAGCAGCTTAGTGGGACTAGCGGACAGCTCTGGGGCCAACGTCCTGACTTTC. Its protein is CASSLVGLADSSGANVLTF.

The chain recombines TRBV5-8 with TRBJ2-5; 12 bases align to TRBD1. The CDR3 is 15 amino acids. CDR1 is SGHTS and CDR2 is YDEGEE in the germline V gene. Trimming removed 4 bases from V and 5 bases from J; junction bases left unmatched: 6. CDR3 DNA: TGTGCCAGCAGCGTGGGACAGGGGGCGGGGGAGACCCAGTACTTC. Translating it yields CASSVGQGAGETQYF.

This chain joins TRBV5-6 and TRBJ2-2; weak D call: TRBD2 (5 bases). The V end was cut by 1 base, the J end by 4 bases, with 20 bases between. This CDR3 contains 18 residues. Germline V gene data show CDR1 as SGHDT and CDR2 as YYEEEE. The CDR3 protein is CASSLSCILTAGTGELFF. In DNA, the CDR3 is TGTGCCAGCAGCTTGTCTTGCATCTTGACCGCGGGCACCGGGGAGCTGTTTTTT.

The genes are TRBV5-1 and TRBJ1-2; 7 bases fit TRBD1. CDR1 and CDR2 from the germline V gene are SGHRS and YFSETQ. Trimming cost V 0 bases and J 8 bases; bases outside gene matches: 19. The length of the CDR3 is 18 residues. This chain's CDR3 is CASSLAPGLTGSVKGYTF. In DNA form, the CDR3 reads TGCGCCAGCAGCTTGGCCCCGGGTCTGACAGGGTCGGTAAAGGGCTACACCTTC.

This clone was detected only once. CDR3 protein: CASSTLAGTSYNEQFF. The CDR3 DNA reads TGTGCCAGCAGTACCCTAGCGGGAACGTCCTACAATGAGCAGTTCTTC. V gene TRBV27 combines with J gene TRBJ2-1; 9 bases map to TRBD2. The J segment lost 1 base and the V segment lost 5 bases, leaving 6 bases of the junction unmatched. This CDR3 spans 16 amino acids. Germline V lookup: CDR1 MNHEY, CDR2 SMNVEV (reference sequence).

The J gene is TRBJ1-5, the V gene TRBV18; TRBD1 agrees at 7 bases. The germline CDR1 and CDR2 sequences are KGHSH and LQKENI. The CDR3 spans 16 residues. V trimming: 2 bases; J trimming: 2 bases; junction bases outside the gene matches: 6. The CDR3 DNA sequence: TGTGCCAGCTCACCAGTTACAGGGGACGGCAATCAGCCCCAGCATTTT. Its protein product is CASSPVTGDGNQPQHF.

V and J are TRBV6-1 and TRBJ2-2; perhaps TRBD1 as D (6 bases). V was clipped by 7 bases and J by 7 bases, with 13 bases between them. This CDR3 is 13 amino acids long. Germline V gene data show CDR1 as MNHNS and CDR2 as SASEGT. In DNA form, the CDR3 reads TGTGCCAGCAACAGGGTTGTTGGCGGGGAGCTGTTTTTT. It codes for CASNRVVGGELFF.

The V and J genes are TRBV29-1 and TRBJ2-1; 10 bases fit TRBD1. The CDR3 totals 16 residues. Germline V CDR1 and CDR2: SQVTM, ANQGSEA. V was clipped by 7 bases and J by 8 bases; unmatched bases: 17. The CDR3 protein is CSDHHRLTGGADEQFF. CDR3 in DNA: TGCAGCGACCATCACCGCCTGACAGGGGGCGCCGATGAGCAGTTCTTC.

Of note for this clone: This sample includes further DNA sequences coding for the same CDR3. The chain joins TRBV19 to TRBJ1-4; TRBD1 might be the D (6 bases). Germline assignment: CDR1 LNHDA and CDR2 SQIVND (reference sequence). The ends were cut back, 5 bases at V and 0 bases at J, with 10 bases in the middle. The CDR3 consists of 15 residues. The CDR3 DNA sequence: TGTGCCAGTAGTCTACCAGGGGCAACTAATGAAAAACTGTTTTTT. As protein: CASSLPGATNEKLFF. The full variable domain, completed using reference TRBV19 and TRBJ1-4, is DGGITQSPKYLFRKEGQNVTLSCEQNLNHDAMYWYRQDPGQGLRLIYYSQIVNDFQKGDIAEGYSVSREKKESFPLTVTSAQKNPTAFYLCASSLPGATNEKLFFGSGTQLSVL.

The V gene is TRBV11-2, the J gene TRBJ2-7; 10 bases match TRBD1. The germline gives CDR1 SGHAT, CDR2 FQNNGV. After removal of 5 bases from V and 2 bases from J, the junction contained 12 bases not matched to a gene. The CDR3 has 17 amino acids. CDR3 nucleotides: TGTGCCAGCAGCCCCACTCCCGGGACAGGGGACCCCTACGAGCAGTACTTC. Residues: CASSPTPGTGDPYEQYF. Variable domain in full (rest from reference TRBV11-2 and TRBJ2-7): EAGVAQSPRYKIIEKRQSVAFWCNPISGHATLYWYQQILGQGPKLLIQFQNNGVVDDSQLPKDRFSAERLKGVDSTLKIQPAKLEDSAVYLCASSPTPGTGDPYEQYFGPGTRLTVT.

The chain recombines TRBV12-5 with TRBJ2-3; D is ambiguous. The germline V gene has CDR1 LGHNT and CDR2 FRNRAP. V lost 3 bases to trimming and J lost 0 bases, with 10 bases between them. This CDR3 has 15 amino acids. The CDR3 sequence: CASGLSPRSTDTQYF. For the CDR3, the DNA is TGTGCTAGTGGTTTATCACCCCGAAGCACAGATACGCAGTATTTT.

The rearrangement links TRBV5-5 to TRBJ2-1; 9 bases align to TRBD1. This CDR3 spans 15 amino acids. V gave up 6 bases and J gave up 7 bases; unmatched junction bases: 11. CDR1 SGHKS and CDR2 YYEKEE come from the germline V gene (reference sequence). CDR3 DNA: TGTGCCAGCACGCTAGTCGGACAGGGGAAAAATGAGCAGTTCTTC. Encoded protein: CASTLVGQGKNEQFF.

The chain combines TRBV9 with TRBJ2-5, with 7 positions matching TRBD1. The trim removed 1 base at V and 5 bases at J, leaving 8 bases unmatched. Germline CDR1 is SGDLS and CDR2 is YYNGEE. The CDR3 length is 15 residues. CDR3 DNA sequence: TGTGCCAGCAGCGTATATAAGGGGGCTAGGGAGACCCAGTACTTC. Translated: CASSVYKGARETQYF.

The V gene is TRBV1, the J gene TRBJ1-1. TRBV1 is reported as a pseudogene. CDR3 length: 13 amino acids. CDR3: CTSSHGACTEAFF. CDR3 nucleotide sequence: TGCACCAGCAGCCATGGCGCTTGCACTGAAGCTTTCTTT.

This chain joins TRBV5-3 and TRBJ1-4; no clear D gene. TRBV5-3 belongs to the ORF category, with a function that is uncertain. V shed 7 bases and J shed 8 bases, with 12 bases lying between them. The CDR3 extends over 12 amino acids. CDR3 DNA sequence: TGTGCCAGAGCTATGGACGGGGAAAAACTGTTTTTT. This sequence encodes CARAMDGEKLFF.

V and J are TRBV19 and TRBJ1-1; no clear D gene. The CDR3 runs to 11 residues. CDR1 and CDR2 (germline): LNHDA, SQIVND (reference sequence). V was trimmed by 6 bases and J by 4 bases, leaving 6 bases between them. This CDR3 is CASRDPTEAFF. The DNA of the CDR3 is TGTGCCAGTAGGGACCCCACTGAAGCTTTCTTT. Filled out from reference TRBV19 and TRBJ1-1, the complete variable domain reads DGGITQSPKYLFRKEGQNVTLSCEQNLNHDAMYWYRQDPGQGLRLIYYSQIVNDFQKGDIAEGYSVSREKKESFPLTVTSAQKNPTAFYLCASRDPTEAFFGQGTRLTVV.

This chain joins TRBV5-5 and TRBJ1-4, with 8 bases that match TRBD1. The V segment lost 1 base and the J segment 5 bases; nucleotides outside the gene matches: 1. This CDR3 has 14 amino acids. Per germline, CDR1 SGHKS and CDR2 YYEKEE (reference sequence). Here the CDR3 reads CASSLRTGNEKLFF. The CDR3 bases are TGTGCCAGCAGCTTGCGGACAGGGAATGAAAAACTGTTTTTT.

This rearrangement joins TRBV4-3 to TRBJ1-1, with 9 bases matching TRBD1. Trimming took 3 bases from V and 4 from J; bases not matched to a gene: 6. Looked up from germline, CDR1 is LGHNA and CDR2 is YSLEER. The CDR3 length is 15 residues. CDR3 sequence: CASSHYRGQGTEAFF. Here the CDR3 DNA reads TGCGCCAGCAGCCACTACAGGGGACAGGGCACTGAAGCTTTCTTT.

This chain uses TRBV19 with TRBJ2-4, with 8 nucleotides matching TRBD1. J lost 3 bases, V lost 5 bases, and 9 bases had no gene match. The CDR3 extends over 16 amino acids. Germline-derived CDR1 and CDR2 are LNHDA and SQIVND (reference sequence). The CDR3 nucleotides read TGTGCCAGTAGTGTCGGGGACAGGCTAGGCAAAAACATTCAGTACTTC. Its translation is CASSVGDRLGKNIQYF.

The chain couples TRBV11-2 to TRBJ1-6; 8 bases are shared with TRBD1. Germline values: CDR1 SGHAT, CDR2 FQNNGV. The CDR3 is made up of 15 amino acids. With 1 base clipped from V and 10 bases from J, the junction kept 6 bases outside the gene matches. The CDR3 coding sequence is TGTGCCAGCAGCTTAGCAGACAGGGGTAGCTCACCCCTCCACTTT. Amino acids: CASSLADRGSSPLHF. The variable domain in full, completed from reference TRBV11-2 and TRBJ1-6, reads EAGVAQSPRYKIIEKRQSVAFWCNPISGHATLYWYQQILGQGPKLLIQFQNNGVVDDSQLPKDRFSAERLKGVDSTLKIQPAKLEDSAVYLCASSLADRGSSPLHFGNGTRLTVT.

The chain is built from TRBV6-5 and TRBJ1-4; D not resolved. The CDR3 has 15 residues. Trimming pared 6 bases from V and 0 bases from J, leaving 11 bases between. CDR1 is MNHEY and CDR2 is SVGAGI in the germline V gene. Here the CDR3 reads CASRTRGATNEKLFF. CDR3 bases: TGTGCCAGCAGAACCCGGGGTGCAACTAATGAAAAACTGTTTTTT.